This entry concerns a single T cell receptor beta chain. What it binds is not known. This sample was taken from a study of long-term antiretroviral therapy in people with HIV. Study outcomes and limitations: Collection of the blood took place between the mid-2000s and the late 2010s. The ART regimens in use then may have been less effective than current ones.

This was the immunoSEQ v3.0 assay at survey level. Sequencing had a target that covered roughly 35,000-55,000 T-cell genomes per sample. Sequencing used immunoSEQ multiplex PCR; TCRdb keeps in-frame clones, though not all of them. The sample has 15,000 to 20,000 clones, about 81% seen once; the top ten hold roughly 8%. From germline, CDR1 is MNHEY and CDR2 SMNVEV (reference sequence). This CDR3 has 17 amino acids. J was trimmed by 10 bases and V by 5 bases; bases with no gene match: 13. The sequences come from unsorted PBMCs, collected 0.9 years after starting antiretroviral therapy. The chain links TRBV27 to TRBJ1-6, with 11 bases matching TRBD1. The TCR originated in a man aged 18 to 35 with HIV. The CDR3 DNA reads as TGTGCCAGCAGTCGGACAGGGGGCGCAGATCTAGGCTCACCCCTCCACTTT. Residues: CASSRTGGADLGSPLHF.